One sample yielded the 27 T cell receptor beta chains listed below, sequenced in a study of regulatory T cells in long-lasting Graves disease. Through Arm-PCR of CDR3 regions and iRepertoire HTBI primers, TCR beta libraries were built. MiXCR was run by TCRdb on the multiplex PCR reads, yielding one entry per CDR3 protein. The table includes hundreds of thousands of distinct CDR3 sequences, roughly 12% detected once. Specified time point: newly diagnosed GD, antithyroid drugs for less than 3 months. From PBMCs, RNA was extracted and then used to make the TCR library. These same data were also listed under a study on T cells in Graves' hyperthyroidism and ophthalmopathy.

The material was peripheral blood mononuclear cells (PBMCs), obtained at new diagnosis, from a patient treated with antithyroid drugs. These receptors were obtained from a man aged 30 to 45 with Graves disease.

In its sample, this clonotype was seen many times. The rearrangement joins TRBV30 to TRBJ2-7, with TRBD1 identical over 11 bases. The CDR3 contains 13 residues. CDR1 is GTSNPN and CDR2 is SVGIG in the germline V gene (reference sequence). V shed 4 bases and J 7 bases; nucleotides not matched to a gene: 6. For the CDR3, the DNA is TGTGCCTGGAAGGACAGGGGGCTCGGGGAGCAGTACTTC. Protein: CAWKDRGLGEQYF. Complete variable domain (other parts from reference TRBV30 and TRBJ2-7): SQTIHQWPATLVQPVGSPLSLECTVEGTSNPNLYWYRQAAGRGLQLLFYSVGIGQISSEVPQNLSASRPQDRQFILSSKKLLLSDSGFYLCAWKDRGLGEQYFGPGTRLTVT.

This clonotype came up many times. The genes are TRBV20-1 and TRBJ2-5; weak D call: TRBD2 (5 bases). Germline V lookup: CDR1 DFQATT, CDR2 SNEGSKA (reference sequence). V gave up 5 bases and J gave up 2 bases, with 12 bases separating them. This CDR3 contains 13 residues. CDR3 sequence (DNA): TGCAGTGCTGACCTCCGGGGACAAGAGACCCAGTACTTC. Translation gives CSADLRGQETQYF.

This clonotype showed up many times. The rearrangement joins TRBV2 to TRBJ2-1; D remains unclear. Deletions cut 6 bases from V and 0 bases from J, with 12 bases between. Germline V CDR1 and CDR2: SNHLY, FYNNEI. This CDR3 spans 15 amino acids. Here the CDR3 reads CASRATVSSYNEQFF. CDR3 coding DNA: TGTGCCAGCAGGGCGACTGTCAGCTCCTACAATGAGCAGTTCTTC.

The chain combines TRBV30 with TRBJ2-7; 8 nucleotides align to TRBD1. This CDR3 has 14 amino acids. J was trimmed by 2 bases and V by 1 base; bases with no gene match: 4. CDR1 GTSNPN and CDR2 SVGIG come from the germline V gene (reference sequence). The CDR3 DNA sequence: TGTGCCTGGAGTGATTCGACAGGGGCCTACGAGCAGTACTTC. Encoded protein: CAWSDSTGAYEQYF.

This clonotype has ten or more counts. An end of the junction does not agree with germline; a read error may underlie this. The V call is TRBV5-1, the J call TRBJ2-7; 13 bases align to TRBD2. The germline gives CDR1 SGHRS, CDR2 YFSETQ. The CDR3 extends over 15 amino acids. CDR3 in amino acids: CASSLGTSGAYEQYF. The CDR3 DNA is TGTGCCAGCAGTTTAGGGACTAGCGGGGCCTACGAGCAGTACTTC.

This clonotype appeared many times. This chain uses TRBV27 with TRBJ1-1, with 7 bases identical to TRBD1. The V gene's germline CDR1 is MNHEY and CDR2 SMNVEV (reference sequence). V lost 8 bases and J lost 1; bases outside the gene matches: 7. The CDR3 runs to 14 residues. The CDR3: CASSTGVKNTEAFF. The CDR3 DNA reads TGTGCCAGCTCAACAGGGGTAAAGAACACTGAAGCTTTCTTT.

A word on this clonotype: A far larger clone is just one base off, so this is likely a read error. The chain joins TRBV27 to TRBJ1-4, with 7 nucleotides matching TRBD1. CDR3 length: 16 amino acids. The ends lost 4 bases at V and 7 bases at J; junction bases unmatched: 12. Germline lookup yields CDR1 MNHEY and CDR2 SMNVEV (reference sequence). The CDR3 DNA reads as TGTGCCAGCAGTTCCCAACCGGGACAGCTGATTGAAAAACTGTTTTTT. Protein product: CASSSQPGQLIEKLFF.

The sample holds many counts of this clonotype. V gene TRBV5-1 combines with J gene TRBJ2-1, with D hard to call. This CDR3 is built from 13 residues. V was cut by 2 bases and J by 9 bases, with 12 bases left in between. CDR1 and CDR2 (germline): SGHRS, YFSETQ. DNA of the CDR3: TGCGCCAGCAGCTTAAACGCTCGAAGTGAGCAGTTCTTC. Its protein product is CASSLNARSEQFF.

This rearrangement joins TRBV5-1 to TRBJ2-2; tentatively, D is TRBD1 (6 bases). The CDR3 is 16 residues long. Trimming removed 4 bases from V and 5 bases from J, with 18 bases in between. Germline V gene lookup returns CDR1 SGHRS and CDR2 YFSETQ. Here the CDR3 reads CASSPGTFKGTGELFF. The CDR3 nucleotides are TGCGCCAGCAGCCCAGGGACATTTAAGGGGACCGGGGAGCTGTTTTTT.

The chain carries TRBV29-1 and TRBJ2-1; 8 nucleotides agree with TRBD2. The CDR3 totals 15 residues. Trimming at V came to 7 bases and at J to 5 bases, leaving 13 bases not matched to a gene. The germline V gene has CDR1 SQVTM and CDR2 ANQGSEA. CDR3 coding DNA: TGCAGCGGAAGGACTAGCAGTATTATCCACAATGAGCAGTTCTTC. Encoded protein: CSGRTSSIIHNEQFF.

The chain's CDR3 is CASSQLAGGIRTGELFF. CDR3 coding DNA: TGCGCCAGCAGCCAACTAGCGGGAGGAATTCGAACCGGGGAGCTGTTTTTT. The chain joins TRBV5-1 to TRBJ2-2; 12 bases are shared with TRBD2. The CDR3 is made up of 17 amino acids. With V trimmed by 4 bases and J by 5 bases, 9 bases remained unmatched. The germline V gene has CDR1 SGHRS and CDR2 YFSETQ. The full variable domain, its missing parts supplied by reference TRBV5-1 and TRBJ2-2, is KAGVTQTPRYLIKTRGQQVTLSCSPISGHRSVSWYQQTPGQGLQFLFEYFSETQRNKGNFPGRFSGRQFSNSRSEMNVSTLELGDSALYLCASSQLAGGIRTGELFFGEGSRLTVL.

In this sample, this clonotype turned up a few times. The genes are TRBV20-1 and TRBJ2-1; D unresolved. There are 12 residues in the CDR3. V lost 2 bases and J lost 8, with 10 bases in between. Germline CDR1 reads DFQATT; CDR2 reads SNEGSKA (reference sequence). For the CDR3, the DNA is TGCAGTGCTAGATGGGAATTCGATGAGCAGTTCTTC. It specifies CSARWEFDEQFF.

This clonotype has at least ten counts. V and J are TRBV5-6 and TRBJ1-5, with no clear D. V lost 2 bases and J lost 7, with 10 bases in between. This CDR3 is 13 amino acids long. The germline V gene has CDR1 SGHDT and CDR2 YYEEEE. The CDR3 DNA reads TGTGCCAGCAGCTTTTCCAGCGACCAGCCCCAGCATTTT. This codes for CASSFSSDQPQHF.

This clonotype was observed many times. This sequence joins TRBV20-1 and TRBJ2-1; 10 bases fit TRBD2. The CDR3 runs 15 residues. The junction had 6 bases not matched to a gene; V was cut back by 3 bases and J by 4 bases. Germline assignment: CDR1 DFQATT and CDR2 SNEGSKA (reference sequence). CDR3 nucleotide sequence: TGCAGTGCTAGTGGACTAGCGGAGGGGTACAATGAGCAGTTCTTC. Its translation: CSASGLAEGYNEQFF.

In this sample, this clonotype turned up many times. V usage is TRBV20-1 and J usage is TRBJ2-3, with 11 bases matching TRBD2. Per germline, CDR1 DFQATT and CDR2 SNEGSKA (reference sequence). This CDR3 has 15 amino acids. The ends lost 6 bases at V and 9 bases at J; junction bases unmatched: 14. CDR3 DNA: TGCAGTGCAACTAGCGGGGGCCCCCGAGGTTCCACGCAGTATTTT. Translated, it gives CSATSGGPRGSTQYF.

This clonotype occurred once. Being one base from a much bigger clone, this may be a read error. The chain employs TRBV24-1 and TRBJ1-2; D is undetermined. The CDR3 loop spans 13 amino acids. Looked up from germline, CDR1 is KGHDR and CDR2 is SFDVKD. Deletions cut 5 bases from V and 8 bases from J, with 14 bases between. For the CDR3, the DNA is TGTGCCACCAGTGCGGTTGGAAGTCAGGGCTACACCTTC. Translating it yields CATSAVGSQGYTF.

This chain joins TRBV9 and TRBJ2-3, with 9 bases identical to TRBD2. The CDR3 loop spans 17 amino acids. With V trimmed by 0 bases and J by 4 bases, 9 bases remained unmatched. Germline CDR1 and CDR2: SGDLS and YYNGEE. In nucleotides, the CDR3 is TGTGCCAGCAGCGTAGCTACCCTCGCGGGAGGGTCAGATACGCAGTATTTT. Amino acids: CASSVATLAGGSDTQYF.

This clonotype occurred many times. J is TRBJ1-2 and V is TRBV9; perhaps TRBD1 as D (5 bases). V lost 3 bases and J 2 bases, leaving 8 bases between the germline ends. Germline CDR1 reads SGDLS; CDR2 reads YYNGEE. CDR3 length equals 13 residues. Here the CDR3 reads CASSGRQNYGYTF. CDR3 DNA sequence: TGTGCCAGCAGCGGCCGACAGAACTATGGCTACACCTTC.

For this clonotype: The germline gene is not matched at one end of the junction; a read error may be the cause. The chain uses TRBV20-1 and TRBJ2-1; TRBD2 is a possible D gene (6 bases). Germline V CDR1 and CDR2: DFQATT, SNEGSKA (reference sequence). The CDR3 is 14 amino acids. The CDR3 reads CGASDLAVYNEQFF. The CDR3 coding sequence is TGCGGTGCCAGCGACTTAGCGGTCTACAATGAGCAGTTCTTC.

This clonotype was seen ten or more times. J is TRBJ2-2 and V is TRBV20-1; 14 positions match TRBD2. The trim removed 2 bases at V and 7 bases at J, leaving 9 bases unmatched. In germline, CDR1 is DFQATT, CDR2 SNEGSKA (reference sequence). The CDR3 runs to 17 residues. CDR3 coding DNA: TGCAGTGCTAGAACCGGGACTAGCGGGAGCACTGGCGGGGAGCTGTTTTTT. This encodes CSARTGTSGSTGGELFF.

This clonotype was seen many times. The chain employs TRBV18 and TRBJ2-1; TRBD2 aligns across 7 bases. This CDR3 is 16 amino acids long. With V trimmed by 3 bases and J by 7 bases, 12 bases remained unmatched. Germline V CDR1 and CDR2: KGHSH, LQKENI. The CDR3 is CASSPRLATTSNEQFF. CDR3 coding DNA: TGTGCCAGCTCACCCCGACTAGCCACAACCTCGAATGAGCAGTTCTTC.

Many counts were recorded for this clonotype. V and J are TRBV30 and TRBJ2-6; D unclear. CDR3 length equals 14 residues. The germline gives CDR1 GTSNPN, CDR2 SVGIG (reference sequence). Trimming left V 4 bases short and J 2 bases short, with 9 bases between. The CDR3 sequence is CAWTMGTGANVLTF. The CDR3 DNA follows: TGTGCCTGGACCATGGGGACTGGGGCCAACGTCCTGACTTTC.

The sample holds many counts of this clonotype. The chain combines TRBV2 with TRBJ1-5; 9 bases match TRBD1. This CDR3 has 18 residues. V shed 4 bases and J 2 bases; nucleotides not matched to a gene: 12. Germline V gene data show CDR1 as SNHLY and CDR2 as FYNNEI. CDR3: CASSVPGQGPDRNQPQHF. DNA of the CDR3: TGTGCCAGCAGTGTACCGGGACAGGGTCCAGATCGCAATCAGCCCCAGCATTTT.

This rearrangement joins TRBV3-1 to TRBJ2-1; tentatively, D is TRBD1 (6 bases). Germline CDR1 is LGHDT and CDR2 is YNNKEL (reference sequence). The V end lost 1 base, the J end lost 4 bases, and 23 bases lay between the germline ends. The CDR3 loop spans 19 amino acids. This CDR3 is CASSQAWDIFSLTYNEQFF. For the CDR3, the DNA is TGTGCCAGCAGCCAAGCTTGGGACATCTTTAGCCTTACTTACAATGAGCAGTTCTTC.

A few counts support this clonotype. The CDR3 sequence is CASGGKGSYEQYF. The CDR3 DNA reads as TGTGCCAGCGGGGGAAAAGGCTCCTACGAGCAGTACTTC. The gene calls are TRBV18 and TRBJ2-7; perhaps D is TRBD1 or TRBD2 (5 bases each). Germline V CDR1 and CDR2: KGHSH, LQKENI. The V end lost 8 bases, the J end lost 0 bases, and 11 bases lay between the germline ends. The CDR3 is 13 amino acids.

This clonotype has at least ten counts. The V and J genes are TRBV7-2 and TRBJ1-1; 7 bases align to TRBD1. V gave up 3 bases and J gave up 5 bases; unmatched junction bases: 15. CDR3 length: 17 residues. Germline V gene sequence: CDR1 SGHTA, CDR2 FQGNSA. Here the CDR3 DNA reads TGTGCCAGCAGCTTTGGTCGATTGGGACAGCTCCTTACTGAAGCTTTCTTT. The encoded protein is CASSFGRLGQLLTEAFF.

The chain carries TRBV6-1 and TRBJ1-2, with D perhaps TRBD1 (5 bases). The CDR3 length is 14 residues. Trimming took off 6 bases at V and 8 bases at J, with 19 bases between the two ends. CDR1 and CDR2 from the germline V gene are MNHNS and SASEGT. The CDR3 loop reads CASRDRVRGRGYTF. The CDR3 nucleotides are TGTGCCAGCAGGGACCGGGTCCGGGGACGCGGCTACACCTTC.